The 27 T cell receptor beta chains reported below all come from one sample, sequenced in a study of cytomegalovirus exposure and HLA in healthy donors. Primers: 60 Vbeta forward and 13 Jbeta reverse. Libraries were prepared by immunoSEQ multiplex PCR; TCRdb keeps only in-frame clonotypes and omits some of them. This sample yields over 150,000 clones, of which over 70% are seen a single time; about 2.2% belongs to the top ten. The sequencing sample was made of PBMCs. These receptors were taken from a woman in her twenties or thirties in good health and CMV-seronegative.

The V gene is TRBV11-3, the J gene TRBJ2-4; tentative D call: TRBD2 (6 bases). Germline V gene sequence: CDR1 SGHNT, CDR2 YENEEA. Trimming shortened V by 5 bases and J by 1 base, and 21 bases separated the two germline ends. The CDR3 is 18 amino acids. In DNA, the CDR3 is TGTGCCAGCAGCCCTTCCGACGGGGGACCAGCGGCCAAAAACATTCAGTACTTC. It specifies CASSPSDGGPAAKNIQYF.

This sequence joins TRBV5-3 and TRBJ1-5; D is uncertain. TRBV5-3 is annotated as an ORF whose role is uncertain. V dropped 0 bases and J dropped 0 bases, with 16 bases sitting between them. This CDR3 contains 18 residues. In nucleotides, the CDR3 is TGTGCCAGAAGCTTGGACAGAACCGACCTTTATAGCAATCAGCCCCAGCATTTT. This codes for CARSLDRTDLYSNQPQHF.

This clone was counted a single time. Here the CDR3 DNA reads TGTGCCAGCAGATACGAATCGCTAAACACTGAAGCTTTCTTT. Translation: CASRYESLNTEAFF. V gene TRBV5-8 combines with J gene TRBJ1-1, with D uncertain. Trimming stripped 5 bases from V and 2 bases from J, with 13 bases between. Germline values: CDR1 SGHTS, CDR2 YDEGEE. This CDR3 comprises 14 residues.

This clone was recorded once. The rearrangement joins TRBV27 to TRBJ1-4; 7 bases are shared with TRBD1. With V trimmed by 8 bases and J by 8 bases, 14 bases remained unmatched. The CDR3 has 15 residues. From germline, CDR1 is MNHEY and CDR2 SMNVEV (reference sequence). The CDR3, as DNA: TGTGCCAGCCTGGTCTGGGCAGGGGGTTGGGAAAAACTGTTTTTT. It yields the protein CASLVWAGGWEKLFF.

This clone has only one observation. The V gene is TRBV11-2, the J gene TRBJ1-1; D is unresolved. The CDR3 spans 12 residues. Trimming cost V 6 bases and J 7 bases, with 12 bases left between them. The germline gives CDR1 SGHAT, CDR2 FQNNGV. This CDR3 reads CASRSLGSEAFF. CDR3 DNA: TGTGCCAGCAGATCATTGGGGAGTGAAGCTTTCTTT.

The chain couples TRBV21-1 to TRBJ2-5; the table assigns TRBD2, which was not confirmed against the DNA. TRBV21-1 represents a pseudogene. This CDR3 is built from 13 residues. In DNA form, the CDR3 reads TGTGCCAGCTGGCGGCGAATTCAAGAGACCCAGTACTTC. Translating it yields CASWRRIQETQYF.

This chain connects TRBV30 to TRBJ1-1; TRBD1 matches 7 bases. The ends lost 1 base at V and 2 bases at J; junction bases unmatched: 1. The CDR3 consists of 13 residues. CDR1 GTSNPN and CDR2 SVGIG come from the germline V gene (reference sequence). CDR3 loop: CAWSGQGNTEAFF. The CDR3 DNA reads TGTGCCTGGAGTGGACAGGGAAACACTGAAGCTTTCTTT.

The chain joins TRBV4-3 to TRBJ1-5; no firm D call. Trimming removed 1 base from V and 11 bases from J, with 15 bases in between. The germline CDR1 and CDR2 sequences are LGHNA and YSLEER. The CDR3 has 14 amino acids. In nucleotides, the CDR3 is TGCGCCAGCAGCCAAGGTCTCAGTATGCAGGCCCAGCATTTT. Residues: CASSQGLSMQAQHF.

The gene calls are TRBV18 and TRBJ2-3; 12 bases match TRBD2. J gave up 2 bases and V 6 bases, and 15 bases lay outside the gene matches. Germline V lookup: CDR1 KGHSH, CDR2 LQKENI. The CDR3 consists of 19 residues. As DNA, the CDR3 is TGTGCCAGCTCGCCAGGGTGGACTAGCGGGGCCCCAAACACAGATACGCAGTATTTT. Its protein product is CASSPGWTSGAPNTDTQYF.

This chain joins TRBV18 and TRBJ1-3, with 7 bases identical to TRBD1. Trimming took 3 bases from V and 4 from J; bases not matched to a gene: 6. Germline V gene lookup returns CDR1 KGHSH and CDR2 LQKENI. The CDR3 extends over 15 amino acids. The CDR3 here is CASSPVEQGGNTIYF. The CDR3 DNA reads as TGTGCCAGCTCACCGGTTGAACAGGGGGGAAACACCATATATTTT.

V gene TRBV10-1 combines with J gene TRBJ2-5; tentatively, D is TRBD1 (5 bases). The CDR3 totals 15 residues. Germline V CDR1 and CDR2: WNHNN, SYGVQD (reference sequence). Deletions cut 1 base from V and 1 base from J, with 10 bases between. CDR3 bases: TGCGCCAGCAGTGAGTTGGGGCAGGGCCAAGAGACCCAGTACTTC. Translation: CASSELGQGQETQYF.

The V and J genes are TRBV6-1 and TRBJ2-3, with 7 bases fitting TRBD1. CDR1 MNHNS and CDR2 SASEGT come from the germline V gene. Unmatched junction bases numbered 10, after V lost 6 bases and J lost 7 bases. This CDR3 has 14 residues. The CDR3: CASRDRSGTHTQYF. In DNA, the CDR3 is TGTGCCAGCAGGGACAGGTCAGGGACGCATACGCAGTATTTT.

The genes are TRBV10-2 and TRBJ2-3, with TRBD2 matching over 10 bases. The CDR3 spans 15 residues. V was pared by 6 bases and J by 1 base, with 4 bases of the junction left unmatched. Germline V gene sequence: CDR1 WSHSY, CDR2 SAAADI. The CDR3 loop is CASRLAGGRTDTQYF. DNA of the CDR3: TGCGCCAGCAGATTAGCGGGGGGCCGCACAGATACGCAGTATTTT.

In this sample, this clone turned up once. V is TRBV10-2 and J is TRBJ2-7; 12 bases align to TRBD2. The CDR3 has 14 amino acids. Germline CDR1 reads WSHSY; CDR2 reads SAAADI. After removal of 8 bases from V and 2 bases from J, the junction contained 4 bases not matched to a gene. CDR3 sequence reads: CASGGLAGPYEQYF. DNA for the CDR3: TGCGCCAGCGGAGGACTAGCGGGGCCCTACGAGCAGTACTTC.

This chain joins TRBV4-1 and TRBJ1-3, with D perhaps TRBD1 (6 bases). CDR3 length: 17 residues. The germline gives CDR1 MGHRA, CDR2 YSYEKL. V lost 0 bases and J lost 2, with 14 bases in between. CDR3: CASSQEGTGFAGNTIYF. In DNA form, the CDR3 reads TGCGCCAGCAGCCAAGAAGGCACAGGGTTCGCTGGAAACACCATATATTTT.

The chain joins TRBV28 to TRBJ2-2, with 10 bases matching TRBD2. Germline V gene sequence: CDR1 MDHEN, CDR2 SYDVKM. There are 18 residues in the CDR3. The V segment lost 8 bases and the J segment 1 base; nucleotides outside the gene matches: 13. This CDR3 reads CASEGTSGLAENTGELFF. CDR3 sequence (DNA): TGTGCCAGCGAGGGCACCAGTGGACTAGCGGAGAACACCGGGGAGCTGTTTTTT.

The chain uses TRBV12-1 and TRBJ1-2; the table names TRBD1, a call not compared with the DNA. TRBV12-1 is an annotated pseudogene. CDR3 length: 15 residues. The CDR3 is CASKLKRGQASCYTF. The CDR3 DNA follows: TGTGCCAGCAAACTCAAACGCGGACAGGCCTCCTGCTACACCTTC.

The genes are TRBV12-1 and TRBJ2-2; the D segment call TRBD1 is taken from the table without a DNA check. TRBV12-1 corresponds to a pseudogene. The CDR3 loop spans 15 amino acids. DNA of the CDR3: TGTGCCAGCAGCTTCGAGGACAGGCGACCCGGGGAGCTGTTTTTT. Translated: CASSFEDRRPGELFF.

The chain recombines TRBV18 with TRBJ2-5, with TRBD2 matching over 8 bases. Germline trimming cut 2 bases from V and 4 bases from J; bases unmatched to any gene: 3. The CDR3 has 14 residues. Per the germline V gene, CDR1 is KGHSH and CDR2 is LQKENI. CDR3 sequence: CASSPAGGGETQYF. CDR3 nucleotide sequence: TGTGCCAGCTCACCAGCGGGGGGCGGAGAGACCCAGTACTTC. The complete variable domain, with remaining parts taken from reference TRBV18 and TRBJ2-5, reads NAGVMQNPRHLVRRRGQEARLRCSPMKGHSHVYWYRQLPEEGLKFMVYLQKENIIDESGMPKERFSAEFPKEGPSILRIQQVVRGDSAAYFCASSPAGGGETQYFGPGTRLLVL.

The chain uses TRBV28 and TRBJ2-1, with D perhaps matching TRBD2 (5 bases). Between the trimmed V and J ends, which lost 5 bases and 7 bases, there was a span of 9 bases. Germline V gene lookup returns CDR1 MDHEN and CDR2 SYDVKM. This CDR3 region has 12 residues. Here the CDR3 DNA reads TGTGCCAGCAGTCCACTAGGTAATGAGCAGTTCTTC. It codes for CASSPLGNEQFF.

This clone has at least ten counts. The chain employs TRBV2 and TRBJ1-1; perhaps TRBD1 as D (6 bases). This CDR3 has 11 amino acids. The germline gives CDR1 SNHLY, CDR2 FYNNEI. V shed 6 bases and J shed 7 bases, with 9 bases lying between them. In DNA, the CDR3 is TGTGCCAGCAGCCGACAGGTTGAAGCTTTCTTT. Residues: CASSRQVEAFF.

The rearrangement joins TRBV6-5 to TRBJ2-5; maybe TRBD1 (5 bases). Germline lookup yields CDR1 MNHEY and CDR2 SVGAGI. The CDR3 loop spans 13 amino acids. Trimming removed 5 bases from V and 1 base from J, with 8 bases in between. In DNA, the CDR3 is TGTGCCAGCAGTGAAGGGGTCCAAGAGACCCAGTACTTC. Translated, it gives CASSEGVQETQYF.

In DNA, the CDR3 is TGTGCCAGTAGCCCCCCCGGGCAGGGTTATTTCTTAGCCAAAAACATTCAGTACTTC. Amino acids: CASSPPGQGYFLAKNIQYF. V usage is TRBV19 and J usage is TRBJ2-4; tentatively, D is TRBD1 (5 bases). From germline, CDR1 is LNHDA and CDR2 SQIVND (reference sequence). V shed 6 bases and J shed 0 bases, with 24 bases lying between them. This CDR3 spans 19 amino acids.

This chain uses TRBV28 with TRBJ2-7; TRBD2 aligns across 7 bases. The germline V gene encodes CDR1 MDHEN and CDR2 SYDVKM. With V trimmed by 1 base and J by 0 bases, 6 bases remained unmatched. This CDR3 is 16 amino acids long. The CDR3 protein is CASSLSIAGVSYEQYF. The CDR3 DNA is TGTGCCAGCAGTTTATCAATAGCGGGCGTCTCCTACGAGCAGTACTTC.

The rearrangement joins TRBV4-3 to TRBJ2-3; maybe TRBD2 (5 bases). Trimming cost V 1 base and J 2 bases, with 19 bases left between them. Germline CDR1 is LGHNA and CDR2 is YSLEER. This CDR3 has 18 residues. The DNA for the CDR3 is TGCGCCAGCAGCCAAGGACCCTCCCAGCGGAGCATCACAGATACGCAGTATTTT. Translation: CASSQGPSQRSITDTQYF.

The chain recombines TRBV27 with TRBJ2-1; 13 bases agree with TRBD2. V lost 9 bases and J lost 5; bases outside the gene matches: 1. The CDR3 is 13 amino acids. CDR1 is MNHEY and CDR2 is SMNVEV in the germline V gene (reference sequence). The CDR3 is CASGTSGNNEQFF. The CDR3 nucleotides are TGTGCCAGTGGGACTAGCGGGAACAATGAGCAGTTCTTC.

The chain is built from TRBV28 and TRBJ2-6, with 11 nucleotides matching TRBD2. V lost 5 bases and J lost 4; bases outside the gene matches: 7. Per germline, CDR1 MDHEN and CDR2 SYDVKM. The CDR3 runs 17 residues. CDR3 sequence reads: CASSLSGRARGANVLTF. CDR3 DNA sequence: TGTGCCAGCAGTCTTAGCGGGAGGGCGCGGGGGGCCAACGTCCTGACTTTC.